These T cell receptor beta chains were read from a single sample in a study of response to subunit inactivated influenza vaccine. TCRdb re-called the RT-PCR reads through MiXCR, storing one row per CDR3 protein. The data hold 650,000 to 850,000 distinct CDR3 sequences, with approximately 13% observed a single time. Source: PBMCs from blood, taken 14 to 15 days before vaccination. Receptor source: a man aged 50-59 years who received an inactivated influenza vaccine. CDR3s include the opening cysteine and the closing phenylalanine or tryptophan. Fields, in order: V gene, D gene, J gene, clone size, CDR3 DNA, CDR3 protein. D genes are given only for firm matches. A clone size is listed for some rows: how often the clone was seen (once, few, many), or a class if it is expanded.

TRBV29-1	NA	TRBJ1-5	many	TGCAGCGTTTCAACGGGGGGCAATCAGCCCCAGCATTTT	CSVSTGGNQPQHF
TRBV9	NA	TRBJ2-3	many	TGTGCCAGCAGCGATGGGGGCCTAGGCACAGATACGCAGTATTTT	CASSDGGLGTDTQYF
TRBV6-2/TRBV6-3	NA	TRBJ2-3	NA	TGTGCCAGCAGTTATCCGGCAGGCCGCAAGGATACGCAGTATTTT	CASSYPAGRKDTQYF
TRBV12-3/TRBV12-4	NA	TRBJ1-5	few	TGTGCCAGCAGTAAGGTGGATAGCAATCAGCCCCAGCATTTT	CASSKVDSNQPQHF
TRBV28	NA	TRBJ2-5	few	TGTGCCAGCAGTCCACGAGGGACGGGGGAAGAGACCCAGTACTTC	CASSPRGTGEETQYF
TRBV6-6	NA	TRBJ1-5	NA	TGTGCCAGCAATTTCAGGAGCAATCAGCCCCAGCATTTT	CASNFRSNQPQHF
TRBV29-1	NA	TRBJ2-2	many	TGCAGCGTCTCGGGGGCCAAGAACACCGGGGAGCTGTTTTTT	CSVSGAKNTGELFF
TRBV7-2	TRBD2	TRBJ2-1	NA	TGTGCCAGCAGCTTAGTGGGGACTAGCGGGGGGGCTGGGTTAAATGAGCAGTTCTTC	CASSLVGTSGGAGLNEQFF
TRBV15	NA	TRBJ2-5	few	TGTGCCACGGGACAAGACCAAGAGACCCAGTACTTC	CATGQDQETQYF
TRBV2	NA	TRBJ1-5	few	TGTGCCAGCAGTGTGGACAGACTAAGGCCCCAGCATTTT	CASSVDRLRPQHF
TRBV20-1	NA	TRBJ1-6	few	TGCAGTGCTAGGGCTACAGGGATGAATTCACCCCTCCACTTT	CSARATGMNSPLHF
TRBV20-1	NA	TRBJ2-7	few	TGCAGTGCTAGCCCCATCACCTCCTACGAGCAGTACTTC	CSASPITSYEQYF
TRBV12-3/TRBV12-4	TRBD1	TRBJ1-4	few	TGTGCCAGCAGTTTAGCGACAGGGGGCCCTGAAAAACTGTTTTTT	CASSLATGGPEKLFF
TRBV6-2/TRBV6-3	TRBD2	TRBJ2-1	NA	TGTGCCAGCAGTTACGGTAGCGGGAGGCAAAACAATGAGCAGTTCTTC	CASSYGSGRQNNEQFF
TRBV6-1	TRBD2	TRBJ2-1	NA	TGTGCCAGCAGCGTTAGGGGCGGGGGTTCAGTTAATGAGCAGTTCTTC	CASSVRGGGSVNEQFF
TRBV4-3	TRBD2	TRBJ2-2	few	TGCGCCAGCAGCCAAGATTTGACCCCCCGGGGGGGCGGTTGGACCGGGGAGCTGTTTTTT	CASSQDLTPRGGGWTGELFF
TRBV2	NA	TRBJ2-3	NA	TGTGCCAGCAGTGAAATGGGAGATACGCAGTATTTT	CASSEMGDTQYF
TRBV2	NA	TRBJ2-2	few	TGTGCCAGCAGACCGGGACGGTCGAACACCGGGGAGCTGTTTTTT	CASRPGRSNTGELFF
TRBV6-2/TRBV6-3	TRBD1	TRBJ2-3	few	TGTGCCAGCAGTTACTCGGGACAGGGCCAAGATACGCAGTATTTT	CASSYSGQGQDTQYF
TRBV11-2	TRBD2	TRBJ2-2	NA	TGTGCCAGCAGCTTAGATTCCAGCGGGAGAGCGCGCACCGGGGAGCTGTTTTTT	CASSLDSSGRARTGELFF
TRBV4-2	NA	TRBJ1-3	NA	TGTGCCAGCAGCCAAGGGCCAGCTGGAAACACCATATATTTT	CASSQGPAGNTIYF
TRBV4-3	TRBD1	TRBJ2-2	few	TGCGCCAGCAGCCAAGATTTGGGACAGGGGTTCGGCGGGGAGCTGTTTTTT	CASSQDLGQGFGGELFF
TRBV2	NA	TRBJ2-1	few	TGTGCCAGCAGTGAAGGAGGGACTGCCTACAATGAGCAGTTCTTC	CASSEGGTAYNEQFF
TRBV5-1	NA	TRBJ2-5	NA	TGCGCCAGCAGGATTTTGTGGGGCCCCGACACCAAAGAGACCCAGTACTTC	CASRILWGPDTKETQYF
TRBV12-3/TRBV12-4	TRBD2	TRBJ2-1	few	TGTGCCAGCAGTTCGCTAGCGGGGGGCAATGAGCAGTTCTTC	CASSSLAGGNEQFF
TRBV10-3	NA	TRBJ2-1	NA	TGTGCCATCAGTGAGCCCCCGTCGGTTGGTGTCGGGTGGGTAAACAATGAGCAGTTCTTC	CAISEPPSVGVGWVNNEQFF
TRBV20-1	NA	TRBJ1-1	NA	TGCAGTGCTAGAGACTCCGGCCGACAGTGGGACACTGAAGCTTTCTTT	CSARDSGRQWDTEAFF
TRBV10-3	NA	TRBJ2-7	many	TGTGCCATCAGTGAGTCGGGGGACATCTCATACGAGCAGTACTTC	CAISESGDISYEQYF
TRBV7-2	NA	TRBJ2-1	few	TGTGCCAGCAGCTCCTTCCCAAGGGCCCTCTACAATGAGCAGTTCTTC	CASSSFPRALYNEQFF
TRBV15	NA	TRBJ2-3	few	TGTGCCACGCGACCTACTTACACAGGGAGCACAGATACGCAGTATTTT	CATRPTYTGSTDTQYF
TRBV3-1	NA	TRBJ1-6	few	TGTGCCAGCAGCCACGACTCTTATAATTCACCCCTCCACTTT	CASSHDSYNSPLHF
TRBV25-1	TRBD1	TRBJ1-2	once	TGTGCCAGCAGGGGAGCCGGGCTCAGGGGGGGCTACACCTTC	CASRGAGLRGGYTF
TRBV4-1	TRBD1	TRBJ1-3	few	TGCGCCAGCAGCACCGGGACAGGGAACGCCGCCCTGAACACCATATATTTT	CASSTGTGNAALNTIYF
TRBV28	NA	TRBJ2-5	many	TGTGCCAGCAGCCTAATGGGGAACCGTATGCAAGAGACCCAGTACTTC	CASSLMGNRMQETQYF
TRBV12-3/TRBV12-4	NA	TRBJ2-2	many	TGTGCCAGCAGTTCCGGGGTAGCGGAGTTCACCGGGGAGCTGTTTTTT	CASSSGVAEFTGELFF
TRBV20-1	NA	TRBJ1-2	few	TGCAGTGCTAGAGATCACCGCGGACAGCAAACTAACTATGGCTACACCTTC	CSARDHRGQQTNYGYTF
TRBV3-1	NA	TRBJ2-7	NA	TGTGCCAGCAGCCAAGAGGGGGCGTACCGTCCGCCCGAGCAGTACTTC	CASSQEGAYRPPEQYF
TRBV9	NA	TRBJ2-7	NA	TGTGCCAGCAGCGTAGGTCCCGGTTCTGAGCAGTACTTC	CASSVGPGSEQYF
TRBV12-3/TRBV12-4	NA	TRBJ2-2	few	TGTGCCAGCAGTTTAGGATTTCGAGGCGGGGAGCTGTTTTTT	CASSLGFRGGELFF
TRBV6-1	TRBD2	TRBJ2-7	many	TGTGCCAGCGGCACGACCGGGGGACTAGCGGGACGGGCCTACGAGCAGTACTTC	CASGTTGGLAGRAYEQYF
TRBV6-1	TRBD2	TRBJ2-1	NA	TGTGCCAGTGGGTTGGCTAGCGGGAGTCGGAATGAGCAGTTCTTC	CASGLASGSRNEQFF